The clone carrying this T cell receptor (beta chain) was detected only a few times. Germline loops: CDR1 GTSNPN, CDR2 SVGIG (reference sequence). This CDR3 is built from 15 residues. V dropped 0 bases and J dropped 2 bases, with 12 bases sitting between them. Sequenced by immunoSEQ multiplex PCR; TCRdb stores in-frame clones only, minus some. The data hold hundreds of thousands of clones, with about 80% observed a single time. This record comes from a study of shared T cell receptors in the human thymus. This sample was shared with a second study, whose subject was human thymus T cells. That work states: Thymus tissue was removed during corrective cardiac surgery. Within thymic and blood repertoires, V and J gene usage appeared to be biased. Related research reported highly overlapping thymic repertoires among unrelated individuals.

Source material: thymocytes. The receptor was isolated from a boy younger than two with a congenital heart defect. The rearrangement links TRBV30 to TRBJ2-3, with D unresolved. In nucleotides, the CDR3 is TGTGCCTGGAGTGTAACAGCCCCGCTCACAGATACGCAGTATTTT. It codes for CAWSVTAPLTDTQYF.